Listed below are T cell receptor beta chains from one sample, sequenced in a study of CD8+CD57+ T cells in acquired aplastic anemia. TCRdb redid the calling of the reads with MiXCR, one entry per CDR3 protein. The profile shows about 190,000 distinct CDR3 sequences, about half of them singletons. The specimen sequenced was sorted CD4+, CD8+, or CD8+CD57+ T cells (not recorded which) from PBMCs. These receptors were taken from a human donor in good health, serving as a control. Each CDR3 is given without its conserved first and last residue.

v_call	j_call	cdr3_aa
TRBV20-1	TRBJ1-1	SARGGTGRRVNTEAF
TRBV3-2	TRBJ1-4	ASSQERRTGPKPETGEKLF
TRBV11-3	TRBJ2-5	ASSLTGTGTPETQY
TRBV6-5	TRBJ2-7	ASSYGLGDYEQY
TRBV6-1	TRBJ2-5	ASSDRLGETQY
TRBV7-2	TRBJ2-7	ASSLGRHPREQY
TRBV12-3/TRBV12-4	TRBJ2-5	ASTEAGLAGVAETQY
TRBV3-1	TRBJ1-6	ASSPRGANSPLH
TRBV5-8	TRBJ2-7	ASSLMWASSYEQY
TRBV28	TRBJ1-4	ASSSRPGADEKLF
TRBV7-6	TRBJ2-7	ASSPGQGVGAGYEQY
TRBV7-8	TRBJ2-2	ASSLRNSVGTGELF
TRBV29-1	TRBJ2-1	SVNVGTYEQF
TRBV7-9	TRBJ1-4	ASSIGDHRTEKLF
TRBV7-9	TRBJ2-2	ASSAGDETAGELF
TRBV29-1	TRBJ1-2	MTGEDGYT
TRBV7-2	TRBJ2-7	ASTRNGQGIYEQY
TRBV2	.	ASSSPPDRGAGYT
TRBV5-4	TRBJ2-7	ASSPKTKGDYYEQY
TRBV5-1	TRBJ1-6	ASSHGQINSPLH
TRBV7-2	TRBJ2-7	ASGVDGDREQY
TRBV24-1	TRBJ1-4	ATGKAGEKLF
TRBV7-8	TRBJ1-2	ASSSLGQASYGYT